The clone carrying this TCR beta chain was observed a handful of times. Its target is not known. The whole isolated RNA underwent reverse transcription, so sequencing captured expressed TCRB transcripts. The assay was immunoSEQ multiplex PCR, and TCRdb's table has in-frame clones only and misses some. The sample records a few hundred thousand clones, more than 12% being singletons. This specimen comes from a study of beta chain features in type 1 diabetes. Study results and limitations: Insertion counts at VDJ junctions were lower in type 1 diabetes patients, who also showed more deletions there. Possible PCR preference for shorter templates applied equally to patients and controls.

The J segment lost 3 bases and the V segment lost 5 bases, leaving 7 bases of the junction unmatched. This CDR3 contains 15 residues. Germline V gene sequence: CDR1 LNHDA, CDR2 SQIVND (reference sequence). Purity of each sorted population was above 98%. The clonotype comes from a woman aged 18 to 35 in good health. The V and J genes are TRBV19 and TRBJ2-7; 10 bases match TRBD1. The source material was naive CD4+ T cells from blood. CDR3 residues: CASSAPGQGNYEQYF. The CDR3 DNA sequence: TGTGCCAGTAGTGCACCGGGACAGGGGAACTACGAGCAGTACTTC.